This T cell receptor beta chain was documented in a study of T cells expressing NK-cell markers. Study-wide results and limits: The study found dominant NKG2C+ clonotypes at roughly 1.0-7.0% of CD8+ T cells in over 5 donors.

TCRdb reanalyzed the 5' RACE reads, giving one entry per CDR3 protein sequence and no DNA. This listing includes 550,000 or so distinct CDR3 sequences. This CDR3 is 16 amino acids long. Germline V lookup: CDR1 DFQATT, CDR2 SNEGSKA (reference sequence). Comment on this clonotype: What it binds is unknown.

This TCR was recovered from a man aged 18 to 30 in good health. The genes are TRBV20-1 and TRBJ1-6; TCRdb reports TRBD1, a call that lacks DNA to check it against. The material sequenced was blood T cells: a sorted CD56 or NKG2C T cell subset, CD4+ or CD8+ T cells, or bulk PBMC T cells (not recorded which). Here the CDR3 reads CSARKSGQEYNSPLHF.